These 21 T cell receptor beta chains were sequenced from one sample in a study of CD8+ T cells in alopecia areata. Extraction of RNA preceded its reverse transcription into cDNA, which served as the sequencing template. Clones were read by immunoSEQ multiplex PCR, and TCRdb kept only the in-frame ones, dropping some. The repertoire holds some 150,000 clones, with 40% to 60% as singletons. The sample here was CD8+ T cells sorted from blood, taken at week 0. The receptors come from a human donor with alopecia areata.

The chain has TRBV4-3 and TRBJ1-1; the match to TRBD1 covers 7 bases. This CDR3 has 15 amino acids. The germline V gene has CDR1 LGHNA and CDR2 YSLEER. Trimming took 1 base from V and 3 from J; bases not matched to a gene: 5. The CDR3 sequence: CASSQVGGSDTEAFF. For the CDR3, the DNA is TGCGCCAGCAGCCAAGTAGGGGGCTCGGACACTGAAGCTTTCTTT.

The chain carries TRBV13 and TRBJ2-7, with D hard to call. Germline-derived CDR1 and CDR2 are PRHDT and FYEKMQ (reference sequence). The CDR3 has 12 amino acids. V was pared by 5 bases and J by 7 bases, with 12 bases between. CDR3 nucleotides: TGTGCCAGCAGCCACACCGGTTTGGAGCAGTACTTC. Its translation is CASSHTGLEQYF.

The chain couples TRBV7-2 to TRBJ2-7; 8 bases are shared with TRBD2. Trimming at V came to 4 bases and at J to 3 bases, leaving 5 bases not matched to a gene. Germline lookup yields CDR1 SGHTA and CDR2 FQGNSA. CDR3 length: 14 residues. The CDR3 sequence: CASSYEGLDYEQYF. The CDR3 DNA sequence: TGTGCCAGCAGCTACGAGGGACTAGACTACGAGCAGTACTTC.

The chain joins TRBV2 to TRBJ1-2, with 7 nucleotides matching TRBD1. Germline CDR1 reads SNHLY; CDR2 reads FYNNEI. Losses at the gene ends were 6 bases for V and 6 bases for J; bases not matched to a gene: 7. CDR3 length equals 13 residues. The CDR3 DNA follows: TGTGCCAGCAGGGAGGACAGGCCTAATGGCTACACCTTC. It is translated as CASREDRPNGYTF.

This clone was observed many times. The gene calls are TRBV7-3 and TRBJ2-2; D ambiguous. This CDR3 is built from 11 residues. Between the trimmed V and J ends, which lost 4 bases and 7 bases, there was a span of 4 bases. CDR1 SGHTA and CDR2 FQGTGA come from the germline V gene. The CDR3 sequence is CASSYNGELFF. The CDR3 region has the DNA TGTGCCAGCAGCTATAACGGGGAGCTGTTTTTT.

There are many counts of this clone. The chain carries TRBV7-3 and TRBJ2-1; the D is unclear. The CDR3 runs to 15 residues. With 4 bases removed from V and 5 bases from J, the gap between germline ends came to 15 bases. Germline V lookup: CDR1 SGHTA, CDR2 FQGTGA. In nucleotides, the CDR3 is TGTGCCAGCAGCTCACCGGGCCCCCGGAACAATGAGCAGTTCTTC. Protein product: CASSSPGPRNNEQFF.

CDR3 in amino acids: CASSAGTASYGYTF. The CDR3 coding sequence is TGCGCCAGCAGCGCCGGGACTGCTAGCTATGGCTACACCTTC. This chain links TRBV4-3 with TRBJ1-2; possible D gene TRBD1, 5 bases. Germline lookup yields CDR1 LGHNA and CDR2 YSLEER. The V gene lost 5 bases and the J gene lost 4 bases, with 14 bases spanning the gap. The length of the CDR3 is 14 residues.

The chain uses TRBV7-2 and TRBJ2-1; 8 bases match TRBD2. The V gene's germline CDR1 is SGHTA and CDR2 FQGNSA. This CDR3 is 12 amino acids long. The J segment lost 10 bases and the V segment lost 8 bases, leaving 7 bases of the junction unmatched. The DNA for the CDR3 is TGTGCCAGCGGTCCGGGAGGGGTGGAGCAGTTCTTC. This sequence encodes CASGPGGVEQFF.

Only a few counts were recorded for this clone. The chain joins TRBV19 to TRBJ2-1; D is ambiguous. Germline CDR1 reads LNHDA; CDR2 reads SQIVND (reference sequence). With 2 bases removed from V and 7 bases from J, the gap between germline ends came to 6 bases. This CDR3 is 12 amino acids long. CDR3 residues: CASSIPTNEQFF. CDR3 DNA: TGTGCCAGTAGTATACCGACAAATGAGCAGTTCTTC.

The chain links TRBV4-1 to TRBJ2-1; no reliable D call. V lost 0 bases and J lost 9, with 9 bases in between. CDR3 length: 13 residues. Germline CDR1 and CDR2: MGHRA and YSYEKL. CDR3 sequence reads: CASSQDIRSEQFF. CDR3 in DNA: TGCGCCAGCAGCCAAGACATTCGTTCTGAGCAGTTCTTC.

This clone has just a few counts. The chain has TRBV29-1 and TRBJ2-7; tentatively, D is TRBD1 (5 bases). This CDR3 has 13 residues. V lost 5 bases and J lost 5, with 16 bases in between. Germline-derived CDR1 and CDR2 are SQVTM and ANQGSEA. The DNA for the CDR3 is TGCAGCGTTATCAATCTGGACACTCACGAGCAGTACTTC. This encodes CSVINLDTHEQYF.

This chain links TRBV5-6 with TRBJ2-1; 7 bases match TRBD1. Germline trimming cut 6 bases from V and 2 bases from J; bases unmatched to any gene: 8. CDR3 length: 15 residues. Germline lookup yields CDR1 SGHDT and CDR2 YYEEEE. CDR3 DNA sequence: TGTGCCAGCACCACCGGGACAGCAACCTACAATGAGCAGTTCTTC. Its translation: CASTTGTATYNEQFF.

The J gene is TRBJ2-7, the V gene TRBV30; a weak D match, TRBD2 (5 bases). This CDR3 comprises 13 residues. Trimming removed 0 bases at V and 2 bases at J, with 8 bases between. Germline V gene lookup returns CDR1 GTSNPN and CDR2 SVGIG (reference sequence). The CDR3: CAWSVSGPYEQYF. In DNA form, the CDR3 reads TGTGCCTGGAGTGTAAGCGGTCCCTACGAGCAGTACTTC. Full variable domain (rest looked up from reference TRBV30 and TRBJ2-7): SQTIHQWPATLVQPVGSPLSLECTVEGTSNPNLYWYRQAAGRGLQLLFYSVGIGQISSEVPQNLSASRPQDRQFILSSKKLLLSDSGFYLCAWSVSGPYEQYFGPGTRLTVT.

This clone was detected only a few times. The chain carries TRBV27 and TRBJ1-2, with D maybe TRBD1 (5 bases). With 0 bases removed from V and 5 bases from J, the gap between germline ends came to 10 bases. In germline, CDR1 is MNHEY, CDR2 SMNVEV (reference sequence). The CDR3 is 14 amino acids. CDR3: CASSLSTDPYGYTF. The CDR3 bases are TGTGCCAGCAGTTTATCGACAGATCCGTATGGCTACACCTTC.

This clone was seen a handful of times. V usage is TRBV29-1 and J usage is TRBJ2-1, with TRBD1 matching over 9 bases. CDR3 size: 14 residues. Germline CDR1 reads SQVTM; CDR2 reads ANQGSEA. J gave up 4 bases and V 6 bases, and 7 bases lay outside the gene matches. CDR3 in amino acids: CSVPRTGAYNEQFF. CDR3 DNA: TGCAGCGTACCCAGGACAGGGGCGTACAATGAGCAGTTCTTC.

The CDR3 DNA reads as TGTGCCATCAGTACGGACAGGGGCTACAATGAGCAGTTCTTC. Residues: CAISTDRGYNEQFF. The chain joins TRBV10-3 to TRBJ2-1; 9 bases line up with TRBD1. Unmatched junction bases numbered 2, after V lost 5 bases and J lost 3 bases. This CDR3 region has 14 residues. CDR1 and CDR2 from the germline V gene are ENHRY and SYGVKD.

J is TRBJ2-7 and V is TRBV18; D not resolved. Germline assignment: CDR1 KGHSH and CDR2 LQKENI. Trimming shortened V by 3 bases and J by 4 bases, and 19 bases separated the two germline ends. This CDR3 is built from 16 residues. DNA of the CDR3: TGTGCCAGCTCACCGGTGGGTGGGAAGGACCGTTACGAGCAGTACTTC. As protein: CASSPVGGKDRYEQYF.

CDR3 in amino acids: CATSGPGAYQETQYF. The CDR3 DNA reads TGTGCCACCAGCGGACCCGGGGCCTACCAAGAGACCCAGTACTTC. V is TRBV15 and J is TRBJ2-5; D tentatively fits TRBD1 or TRBD2 (5 bases each). Trimming took 5 bases from V and 0 from J, leaving 13 bases between them. The CDR3 totals 15 residues. Germline CDR1 reads LNHNV; CDR2 reads YYDKDF (reference sequence).

This clone came up a few times. This chain joins TRBV19 and TRBJ1-1; TRBD1 matches 8 bases. CDR1 and CDR2 from the germline V gene are LNHDA and SQIVND (reference sequence). This CDR3 is built from 16 residues. Losses at the gene ends were 5 bases for V and 3 bases for J; bases not matched to a gene: 11. CDR3 DNA: TGTGCCAGTAGTTCACAGCCGGGACAGGAGTACACTGAAGCTTTCTTT. Encoded protein: CASSSQPGQEYTEAFF.

The chain's CDR3 is CSVDRELHGQGYTF. For the CDR3, the DNA is TGCAGCGTAGACCGGGAGCTCCATGGGCAGGGCTACACCTTC. This chain links TRBV29-1 with TRBJ1-2; no clear D gene. Germline V gives CDR1 SQVTM, CDR2 ANQGSEA. V was trimmed by 6 bases and J by 8 bases, leaving 22 bases between them. The CDR3 spans 14 residues.

The rearrangement links TRBV15 to TRBJ2-7; D uncertain. In germline, CDR1 is LNHNV, CDR2 YYDKDF (reference sequence). The CDR3 covers 15 residues. V shed 3 bases and J shed 1 base, with 13 bases lying between them. The CDR3, as DNA: TGTGCCACCAGCAGTGTCAGAGCCCCATCCTACGAGCAGTACTTC. Translation: CATSSVRAPSYEQYF.